These T cell receptor beta chains were read from a single sample in a study of T cell responses to AZD1222 COVID-19 vaccine. Data came from immunoSEQ multiplex PCR; TCRdb stores just in-frame clones and leaves some out. Seen here are about 160,000 clones, 91% observed once, and the top ten hold over 1.5%. The sample was peripheral blood, taken on day 0 of AZD1222 vaccination. These receptors were obtained from an adult in good health. The CDR3 runs from the conserved cysteine through the conserved F or W. Fields, in order: D gene, V gene, J gene, clone size, CDR3 DNA, CDR3 protein. The D gene is left open where the match is weak. Only part of the rows carry a size: once, few, many, or a class if the clone is expanded.

d_call: TRBD2; v_call: TRBV9; j_call: TRBJ2-1; clone_size: .; cdr3_nt: TGTGCCAGCAGCGGTCGACCACCTTCTAGCGGATCCTACAATGAGCAGTTCTTC; cdr3_aa: CASSGRPPSSGSYNEQFF
d_call: .; v_call: TRBV14; j_call: TRBJ2-7; clone_size: .; cdr3_nt: TGTGCCAGCAGTTTGGGGTACGAGCAGTACTTC; cdr3_aa: CASSLGYEQYF
d_call: TRBD1; v_call: TRBV6-5; j_call: TRBJ1-2; clone_size: few; cdr3_nt: TGTGCCAGCAGGCCGACAGGGTCGGAAGGCTACACCTTC; cdr3_aa: CASRPTGSEGYTF
d_call: .; v_call: TRBV28; j_call: TRBJ1-2; clone_size: .; cdr3_nt: TGTGCCAGCAGTTTAGCGGGGGTAAATGGCTACACCTTC; cdr3_aa: CASSLAGVNGYTF
d_call: .; v_call: TRBV19; j_call: TRBJ1-2; clone_size: .; cdr3_nt: TGTGCCAGTAGGGCAAGGTTGAGCTATGGCTACACCTTC; cdr3_aa: CASRARLSYGYTF
d_call: TRBD1; v_call: TRBV5-4; j_call: TRBJ2-2; clone_size: .; cdr3_nt: TGTGCCAGCAGCGAACAGGGGCCGGGTGAGCTGTTTTTT; cdr3_aa: CASSEQGPGELFF
d_call: TRBD1; v_call: TRBV28; j_call: TRBJ2-7; clone_size: .; cdr3_nt: TGTGCCAGTCAGACAGGGAGTCCCTACGAGCAGTACTTC; cdr3_aa: CASQTGSPYEQYF
d_call: .; v_call: TRBV10-2; j_call: TRBJ2-7; clone_size: .; cdr3_nt: TGCGCCAGTCGCCGGGCAGGGGACTACGAGCAGTACTTC; cdr3_aa: CASRRAGDYEQYF
d_call: TRBD1; v_call: TRBV14; j_call: TRBJ1-6; clone_size: .; cdr3_nt: TGTGCCAGCAGCCAAGATAAGTCGACAGGGAACTATAATTCACCCCTCCACTTT; cdr3_aa: CASSQDKSTGNYNSPLHF
d_call: TRBD1; v_call: TRBV6-2/TRBV6-3; j_call: TRBJ2-7; clone_size: .; cdr3_nt: TGTGCCAGCAGTTACTCACGGCGGACAGGACACTCCTACGAGCAGTACTTC; cdr3_aa: CASSYSRRTGHSYEQYF
d_call: .; v_call: TRBV19; j_call: TRBJ1-1; clone_size: .; cdr3_nt: TGTGCCAGTAGTAGGGTCCTGAACACTGAAGCTTTCTTT; cdr3_aa: CASSRVLNTEAFF
d_call: .; v_call: TRBV30; j_call: TRBJ1-1; clone_size: .; cdr3_nt: TGTGCCTGGAGTGTACTAGGTATGGGCACTGAAGCTTTCTTT; cdr3_aa: CAWSVLGMGTEAFF
d_call: .; v_call: TRBV28; j_call: TRBJ1-5; clone_size: once; cdr3_nt: TGTGCCAGCCGCCGGTGGATGAATCAGCCCCAGCATTTT; cdr3_aa: CASRRWMNQPQHF
d_call: TRBD2; v_call: TRBV28; j_call: TRBJ2-5; clone_size: .; cdr3_nt: TGTGCCAGCAGTTTGGGGGACTACAGTAGTTCGTACCAAGAGACCCAGTACTTC; cdr3_aa: CASSLGDYSSSYQETQYF
d_call: TRBD1; v_call: TRBV5-1; j_call: TRBJ1-1; clone_size: .; cdr3_nt: TGCGCCAGCAGCACCCGACAGGGGATCACTGAAGCTTTCTTT; cdr3_aa: CASSTRQGITEAFF
d_call: .; v_call: TRBV4-3; j_call: TRBJ1-2; clone_size: .; cdr3_nt: TGCGCCAGCAGCCAAGAAGGGCAACTCGATGGCTACACCTTC; cdr3_aa: CASSQEGQLDGYTF
d_call: .; v_call: TRBV5-1; j_call: TRBJ1-4; clone_size: .; cdr3_nt: TGCGCCAGCAGCGAGGGACTGGGTGAAAAACTGTTTTTT; cdr3_aa: CASSEGLGEKLFF
d_call: .; v_call: TRBV7-9; j_call: TRBJ2-3; clone_size: .; cdr3_nt: TGTGCCAGCAGCCGCCCCTGGGGACTGGCAAGCACAGATACGCAGTATTTT; cdr3_aa: CASSRPWGLASTDTQYF
d_call: .; v_call: TRBV5-4; j_call: TRBJ2-6; clone_size: .; cdr3_nt: TGTGCCAGCAGCTCTGACTCGGCTGGGGCCAACGTCCTGACTTTC; cdr3_aa: CASSSDSAGANVLTF
d_call: .; v_call: TRBV5-1; j_call: TRBJ1-1; clone_size: .; cdr3_nt: TGCGCCAGCAGCTTTCAGGTCCGGGGAGAAGCTTTCTTT; cdr3_aa: CASSFQVRGEAFF
d_call: .; v_call: TRBV4-1; j_call: TRBJ1-4; clone_size: once; cdr3_nt: TGCGCCAGCAGCCAAGCACCGACGGATGAAAAACTGTTTTTT; cdr3_aa: CASSQAPTDEKLFF
d_call: .; v_call: TRBV2; j_call: TRBJ1-2; clone_size: .; cdr3_nt: TGTGCCAGCAAATCGGGAGTGGGGCACTATGGCTACACCTTC; cdr3_aa: CASKSGVGHYGYTF
d_call: TRBD1; v_call: TRBV19; j_call: TRBJ1-5; clone_size: once; cdr3_nt: TGTGCCAGTAGTTCAGGGGGTGGCAATCAGCCCCAGCATTTT; cdr3_aa: CASSSGGGNQPQHF
d_call: TRBD1; v_call: TRBV9; j_call: TRBJ1-1; clone_size: .; cdr3_nt: TGTGCCAGCAGCTCGGGGACAGCGTCGACTGAAGCTTTCTTT; cdr3_aa: CASSSGTASTEAFF
d_call: .; v_call: TRBV12-5; j_call: TRBJ1-1; clone_size: .; cdr3_nt: TGTGCTAGTGGTTCCGGATTGGAAGCTTTCTTT; cdr3_aa: CASGSGLEAFF
d_call: TRBD2; v_call: TRBV5-8; j_call: TRBJ2-1; clone_size: .; cdr3_nt: TGTGCCAGCAAGCCTAGCGGGGGGACCTCCAATGAGCAGTTCTTC; cdr3_aa: CASKPSGGTSNEQFF
d_call: .; v_call: TRBV19; j_call: TRBJ1-2; clone_size: .; cdr3_nt: TGTGCCAGTAGACGGGACGACAACTATGGCTACACCTTC; cdr3_aa: CASRRDDNYGYTF
d_call: .; v_call: TRBV28; j_call: TRBJ2-1; clone_size: .; cdr3_nt: TGTGCGCTATCGGAGGGAGGCTCCTACAATGAGCAGTTCTTC; cdr3_aa: CALSEGGSYNEQFF
d_call: .; v_call: TRBV10-3; j_call: TRBJ2-7; clone_size: .; cdr3_nt: TGTGCCATCAGTGAGTCGAGGCAGGGGATCCACGAGCAGTACTTC; cdr3_aa: CAISESRQGIHEQYF
d_call: TRBD1; v_call: TRBV27; j_call: TRBJ1-2; clone_size: .; cdr3_nt: TGTGCCAGTCGTACAGGGGGTTGGGGCTACACCTTC; cdr3_aa: CASRTGGWGYTF
d_call: .; v_call: TRBV19; j_call: TRBJ1-5; clone_size: .; cdr3_nt: TGTGCCAGTGGGCAGGTAGGAAATCAGCCCCAGCATTTT; cdr3_aa: CASGQVGNQPQHF
d_call: .; v_call: TRBV5-6; j_call: TRBJ2-7; clone_size: .; cdr3_nt: TGTGCCAGCAGCTTCAACCCGGCAGACTACGAGCAGTACTTC; cdr3_aa: CASSFNPADYEQYF
d_call: .; v_call: TRBV9; j_call: TRBJ2-1; clone_size: .; cdr3_nt: TGTGCCAGCAGCGTAGTCCCGGAAAGTGGCAATGAGCAGTTCTTC; cdr3_aa: CASSVVPESGNEQFF
d_call: .; v_call: TRBV9; j_call: TRBJ2-2; clone_size: .; cdr3_nt: TGTGCCAGCAGCTCCCATGTTAGCGAATCGAACACCGGGGAGCTGTTTTTT; cdr3_aa: CASSSHVSESNTGELFF
d_call: .; v_call: TRBV27; j_call: TRBJ1-6; clone_size: .; cdr3_nt: TGTGCCAGCAGCCAGTATCAGGGATCACCCCTCCACTTT; cdr3_aa: CASSQYQGSPLHF
d_call: TRBD2; v_call: TRBV7-2; j_call: TRBJ2-7; clone_size: .; cdr3_nt: TGTGCCAGCAGCTTAGCGGGGCTAGCGGACTACGAGCAGTACTTC; cdr3_aa: CASSLAGLADYEQYF
d_call: TRBD1; v_call: TRBV27; j_call: TRBJ1-1; clone_size: .; cdr3_nt: TGTGCCAGCAGTCCGCTGGGACAGGGGGCAATCAACACTGAAGCTTTCTTT; cdr3_aa: CASSPLGQGAINTEAFF
d_call: TRBD1; v_call: TRBV18; j_call: TRBJ1-5; clone_size: .; cdr3_nt: TGTGCCAGCTCACTATTCGGGACAGGTGAGGAACAGCCCCAGCATTTT; cdr3_aa: CASSLFGTGEEQPQHF
d_call: TRBD1; v_call: TRBV4-3; j_call: TRBJ1-3; clone_size: .; cdr3_nt: TGCGCCAGCAGCCCCACAGGGGGGAGCTCTGGAAACACCATATATTTT; cdr3_aa: CASSPTGGSSGNTIYF
d_call: .; v_call: TRBV29-1; j_call: TRBJ1-3; clone_size: .; cdr3_nt: TGCAGCGCCCCCGTCGAAACCATATATTTT; cdr3_aa: CSAPVETIYF
d_call: TRBD2; v_call: TRBV27; j_call: TRBJ2-1; clone_size: .; cdr3_nt: TGTGCCAGCAGCAGTCGCCGGACTAGCCACATCTACAATGAGCAGTTCTTC; cdr3_aa: CASSSRRTSHIYNEQFF
d_call: TRBD1; v_call: TRBV19; j_call: TRBJ1-4; clone_size: .; cdr3_nt: TGTGCCAGTCAGACCGAGGACAGGGGGCCTGAAAAACTGTTTTTT; cdr3_aa: CASQTEDRGPEKLFF
d_call: .; v_call: TRBV19; j_call: TRBJ1-2; clone_size: .; cdr3_nt: TGTGCCAGTAGTATAGGGTACAGTAACTATGGCTACACCTTC; cdr3_aa: CASSIGYSNYGYTF
d_call: .; v_call: TRBV11-3; j_call: TRBJ2-1; clone_size: .; cdr3_nt: TGTGCCAGCAGCTTGGACGTTGGTCCTTACAATGAGCAGTTCTTC; cdr3_aa: CASSLDVGPYNEQFF
d_call: .; v_call: TRBV6-5; j_call: TRBJ1-5; clone_size: .; cdr3_nt: TGTGCCAGCATTAAACAGGGTGGCAATCAGCCCCAGCATTTT; cdr3_aa: CASIKQGGNQPQHF
d_call: .; v_call: TRBV9; j_call: TRBJ1-6; clone_size: .; cdr3_nt: TGTGCCAGCAGCGTAGATCCAGGGGCATATAATTCACCCCTCCACTTT; cdr3_aa: CASSVDPGAYNSPLHF
d_call: .; v_call: TRBV15; j_call: TRBJ1-2; clone_size: .; cdr3_nt: TGTGCCACCAGCAGAGTAAGAGGGCCCGGTGGCTACACCTTC; cdr3_aa: CATSRVRGPGGYTF
d_call: TRBD2; v_call: TRBV20-1; j_call: TRBJ2-5; clone_size: .; cdr3_nt: TGCAGTGCTAGTCCCGGGACTAGCGGAGAGACCCAGTACTTC; cdr3_aa: CSASPGTSGETQYF